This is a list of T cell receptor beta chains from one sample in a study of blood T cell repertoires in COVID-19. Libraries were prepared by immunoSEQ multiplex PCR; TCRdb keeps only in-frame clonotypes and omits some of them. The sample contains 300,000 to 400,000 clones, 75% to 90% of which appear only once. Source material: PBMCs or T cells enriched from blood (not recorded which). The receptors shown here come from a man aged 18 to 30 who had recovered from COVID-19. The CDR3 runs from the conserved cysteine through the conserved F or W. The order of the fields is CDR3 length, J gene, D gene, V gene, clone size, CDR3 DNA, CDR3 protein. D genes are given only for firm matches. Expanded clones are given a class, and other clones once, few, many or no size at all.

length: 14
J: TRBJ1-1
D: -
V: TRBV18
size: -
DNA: TGTGCCAGCTCACCGGACGGGAGTGGAACTGAAGCTTTCTTT
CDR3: CASSPDGSGTEAFF

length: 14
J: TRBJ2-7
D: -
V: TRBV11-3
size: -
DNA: TGTGCCAGCAGCTTAGGGAGCGGCCCCTACGAGCAGTACTTC
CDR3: CASSLGSGPYEQYF

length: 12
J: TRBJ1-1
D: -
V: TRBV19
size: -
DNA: TGTGCCAGTAAGGTTCCAGGGTCTGAAGCTTTCTTT
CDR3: CASKVPGSEAFF

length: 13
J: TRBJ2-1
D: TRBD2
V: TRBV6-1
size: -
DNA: TGTGCCAGCAGTGAAGGCCAGCGGGGAAAGCAGTTCTTC
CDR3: CASSEGQRGKQFF

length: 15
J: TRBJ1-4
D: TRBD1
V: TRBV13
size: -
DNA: TGTGCCAGCAGCGATTCGACAGGGAACAATGAAAAACTGTTTTTT
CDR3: CASSDSTGNNEKLFF

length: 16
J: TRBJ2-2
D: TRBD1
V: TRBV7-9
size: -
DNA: TGTGCCAGCAGCCAGCGAAACCCACAGGGGACCGGGGAGCTGTTTTTT
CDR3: CASSQRNPQGTGELFF

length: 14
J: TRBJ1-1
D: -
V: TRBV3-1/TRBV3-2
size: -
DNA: TGTGCCAGCAGCCAAGGGGGACAGAACACTGAAGCTTTCTTT
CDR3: CASSQGGQNTEAFF

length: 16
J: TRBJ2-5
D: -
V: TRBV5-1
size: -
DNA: TGCGCCAGCAGCCCGGCGGGCGGCGGGGTCCAAGAGACCCAGTACTTC
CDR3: CASSPAGGGVQETQYF

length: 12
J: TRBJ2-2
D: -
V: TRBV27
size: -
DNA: TGTGCCAGCAGGAGAAACACCGGGGAGCTGTTTTTT
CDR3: CASRRNTGELFF

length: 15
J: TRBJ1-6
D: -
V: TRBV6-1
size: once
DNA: TGTGCCAGCAGTGAAAGTAGACAGTGGGATTCACCCCTCCACTTT
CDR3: CASSESRQWDSPLHF

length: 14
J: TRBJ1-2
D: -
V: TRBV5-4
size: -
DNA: TGTGCCAGCAGTCCAGGGGATGGCATCTATGGCTACACCTTC
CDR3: CASSPGDGIYGYTF